This TCR beta chain was recovered during a study of radiation and T cells in renal cell carcinoma. Trimming took off 0 bases at V and 0 bases at J, with 7 bases between the two ends. Per the germline V gene, CDR1 is SGHNT and CDR2 is YYREEE (reference sequence). The CDR3 has 14 residues. Only in-frame clones appear in the TCRdb table, and some are missing; sequencing was by immunoSEQ multiplex PCR. The table lists around 60,000 clones, just over 75% of them singletons. Time point here: blood 2 weeks post-SBRT. Noted treatment: 15 Gy SBRT to primary tumor, nephrectomy 4 weeks later. The sample was blood, taken from a patient whose treatment included radiotherapy and nephrectomy. This chain uses TRBV5-4 with TRBJ2-7; TRBD2 is a possible D gene (5 bases). This TCR was sampled from a man aged 55 to 70 with renal cell carcinoma. In DNA, the CDR3 is TGTGCCAGCAGCTTGGGAGGGAGCTCCTACGAGCAGTACTTC. Encoded protein: CASSLGGSSYEQYF.